One sample yielded the 17 T cell receptor beta chains listed below, sequenced in a study of CD8+ T cells in alopecia areata. RNA, once extracted, was reverse transcribed into cDNA for use as the sequencing template. The method was immunoSEQ multiplex PCR; TCRdb's version includes in-frame clones alone and lacks a portion of them. The repertoire holds 150,000 or so clones, with approximately 87% as singletons. Sequencing was performed on CD8+ T cells sorted from blood, taken at week 0. All receptors derive from a human donor with alopecia areata.

The gene calls are TRBV5-6 and TRBJ2-1; 10 nucleotides line up with TRBD2. CDR1 SGHDT and CDR2 YYEEEE come from the germline V gene. This CDR3 has 15 amino acids. The junction had 5 bases not matched to a gene; V was cut back by 4 bases and J by 4 bases. The CDR3 reads CASSPGLAAYNEQFF. In DNA form, the CDR3 reads TGTGCCAGCAGCCCTGGACTAGCGGCTTACAATGAGCAGTTCTTC.

The chain carries TRBV4-1 and TRBJ1-1; D is unresolved. The CDR3 spans 15 residues. The germline V gene has CDR1 MGHRA and CDR2 YSYEKL. Trimming took off 1 base at V and 5 bases at J, with 14 bases between the two ends. CDR3 DNA sequence: TGCGCCAGCAGCCAAGGGGTGGGTGAAGGAACTGAAGCTTTCTTT. Residues: CASSQGVGEGTEAFF.

The chain is built from TRBV30 and TRBJ2-1; a possible D gene is TRBD2 (5 bases). The germline V and J ends were trimmed by 2 bases and 9 bases, with 14 bases remaining between them. This CDR3 is built from 13 residues. Germline CDR1 GTSNPN, CDR2 SVGIG (reference sequence). CDR3 DNA sequence: TGTGCCTGGAGTTTGGCGGGCAAAGGTGAGCAGTTCTTC. Protein sequence: CAWSLAGKGEQFF.

This chain joins TRBV4-1 and TRBJ2-5; 9 nucleotides agree with TRBD2. The germline CDR1 and CDR2 sequences are MGHRA and YSYEKL. The CDR3 has 16 residues. With V trimmed by 0 bases and J by 1 base, 3 bases remained unmatched. The CDR3 region has the DNA TGCGCCAGCAGCCAAGATCGGACTAGCGCCCAAGAGACCCAGTACTTC. It is translated as CASSQDRTSAQETQYF.

The table lists this clone with a count of one. This chain links TRBV4-2 with TRBJ2-1; D gene unclear. Germline V gene lookup returns CDR1 LGHNA and CDR2 YNFKEQ. The CDR3 has 13 amino acids. The V and J ends lost 2 bases and 8 bases respectively, with 10 bases between them. CDR3 amino acids: CASSQFHGDEQFF. The CDR3 region has the DNA TGTGCCAGCAGCCAATTTCACGGCGATGAGCAGTTCTTC.

The rearrangement uses TRBV7-7 and TRBJ2-7; weak D call: TRBD2 (6 bases). The length of the CDR3 is 12 residues. CDR1 is SSHAT and CDR2 is FNYEAQ in the germline V gene (reference sequence). Deletions cut 5 bases from V and 6 bases from J, with 11 bases between. The CDR3 DNA is TGTGCCAGCAGCGCCCCCGGGGGCGAGCAGTACTTC. Protein product: CASSAPGGEQYF.

CDR3 nucleotide sequence: TGTGCCAGCAGCCTAGACAGGGATAGCAATCAGCCCCAGCATTTT. Encoded protein: CASSLDRDSNQPQHF. The rearrangement joins TRBV7-9 to TRBJ1-5; TRBD1 matches at 7 bases. V lost 5 bases to trimming and J lost 0 bases; unmatched junction nucleotides: 4. The CDR3 is 15 residues long. Germline V gene lookup returns CDR1 SEHNR and CDR2 FQNEAQ (reference sequence).

Details on this clone: The junction differs from germline at one of its ends, possibly a read error. CDR3 bases: TGCGCCAGCAGCTTTCCACCCAGGATTTCCTCCAATGAGCAGTTCTTC. Encoded protein: CASSFPPRISSNEQFF. The V gene is TRBV5-1, the J gene TRBJ2-1, with D unresolved. The CDR3 spans 16 residues. Per the germline V gene, CDR1 is SGHRS and CDR2 is YFSETQ.

The CDR3, as DNA: TGCAGCGTTTCGAGGACCTCTATGAACACTGAAGCTTTCTTT. It specifies CSVSRTSMNTEAFF. V is TRBV29-1 and J is TRBJ1-1; D gene uncertain. The V end lost 5 bases, the J end lost 0 bases, and 13 bases lay between the germline ends. Germline V CDR1 and CDR2: SQVTM, ANQGSEA. The CDR3 runs to 14 residues.

This sequence joins TRBV5-6 and TRBJ2-7; D unresolved. The CDR3 runs 14 residues. Germline V gives CDR1 SGHDT, CDR2 YYEEEE. V was pared by 0 bases and J by 2 bases, with 9 bases between. CDR3 coding DNA: TGTGCCAGCAGCTTGGGGCAGTCCCCCTACGAGCAGTACTTC. It encodes CASSLGQSPYEQYF.

The chain couples TRBV29-1 to TRBJ1-1; perhaps TRBD1 as D (5 bases). Germline V gene data show CDR1 as SQVTM and CDR2 as ANQGSEA. CDR3 size: 11 residues. Trimming shortened V by 7 bases and J by 11 bases, and 17 bases separated the two germline ends. The DNA of the CDR3 is TGCAGCGCGATGGGGGGACCAACGGCTTTCTTT. Its protein product is CSAMGGPTAFF. Variable domain in full (rest from reference TRBV29-1 and TRBJ1-1): SAVISQKPSRDICQRGTSLTIQCQVDSQVTMMFWYRQQPGQSLTLIATANQGSEATYESGFVIDKFPISRPNLTFSTLTVSNMSPEDSSIYLCSAMGGPTAFFGQGTRLTVV.

This rearrangement joins TRBV5-1 to TRBJ2-1, with 7 nucleotides matching TRBD1. The CDR3 is 15 amino acids. The V segment lost 0 bases and the J segment 4 bases; nucleotides outside the gene matches: 4. Germline lookup yields CDR1 SGHRS and CDR2 YFSETQ. The CDR3 DNA reads as TGCGCCAGCAGCTTGGTGACAGGGACGTACAATGAGCAGTTCTTC. It specifies CASSLVTGTYNEQFF.

This clone has a handful of counts. The CDR3 protein is CSADTSGVFEDTQYF. CDR3 bases: TGCAGCGCAGATACTAGCGGGGTGTTTGAAGATACGCAGTATTTT. J is TRBJ2-3 and V is TRBV29-1; TRBD2 agrees at 10 bases. After removal of 7 bases from V and 5 bases from J, the junction contained 12 bases not matched to a gene. The CDR3 spans 15 residues. The V gene's germline CDR1 is SQVTM and CDR2 ANQGSEA.

The gene calls are TRBV29-1 and TRBJ1-2; D gene ambiguous. The CDR3 loop spans 11 amino acids. Per the germline V gene, CDR1 is SQVTM and CDR2 is ANQGSEA. Trimming left V 3 bases short and J 4 bases short, with 6 bases between. The CDR3 coding sequence is TGCAGCGTTGAGCTAGGCTATGGCTACACCTTC. The encoded protein is CSVELGYGYTF.

The chain uses TRBV29-1 and TRBJ2-7, with 11 bases fitting TRBD1. The CDR3 loop spans 13 amino acids. V was pared by 5 bases and J by 2 bases, with 2 bases of the junction left unmatched. Per the germline V gene, CDR1 is SQVTM and CDR2 is ANQGSEA. DNA of the CDR3: TGCAGCGTTAAGGGACAGGGGGCCTACGAGCAGTACTTC. Protein sequence: CSVKGQGAYEQYF.

The V and J genes are TRBV25-1 and TRBJ2-3, with 8 bases lining up with TRBD2. Looked up from germline, CDR1 is MGHDK and CDR2 is SYGVNS. Unmatched junction bases numbered 2, after V lost 4 bases and J lost 2 bases. There are 14 residues in the CDR3. The CDR3 sequence: CASSVSGATDTQYF. The CDR3, as DNA: TGTGCCAGCAGTGTTAGCGGGGCCACAGATACGCAGTATTTT.

This clone occurred a few times. The chain is built from TRBV4-1 and TRBJ2-6, with D possibly called TRBD1 or TRBD2 (6 bases each). V was shortened by 0 bases and J by 2 bases, with 11 bases between the two germline ends. The CDR3 loop spans 17 amino acids. The germline CDR1 and CDR2 sequences are MGHRA and YSYEKL. For the CDR3, the DNA is TGCGCCAGCAGCCAAGATCTGAGGGGGGCTGGGGCCAACGTCCTGACTTTC. Amino acids: CASSQDLRGAGANVLTF.